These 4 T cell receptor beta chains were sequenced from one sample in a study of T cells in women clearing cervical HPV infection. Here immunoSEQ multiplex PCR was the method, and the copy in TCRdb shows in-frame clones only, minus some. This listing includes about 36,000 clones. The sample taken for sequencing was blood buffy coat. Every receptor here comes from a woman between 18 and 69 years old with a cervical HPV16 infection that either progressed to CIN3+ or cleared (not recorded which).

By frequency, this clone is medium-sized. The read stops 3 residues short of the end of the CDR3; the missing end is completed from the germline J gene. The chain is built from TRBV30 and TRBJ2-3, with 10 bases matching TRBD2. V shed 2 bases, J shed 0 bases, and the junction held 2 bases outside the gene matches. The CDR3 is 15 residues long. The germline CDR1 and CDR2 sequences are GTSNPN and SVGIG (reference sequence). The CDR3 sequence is CAWSFSGGSTDTQYF. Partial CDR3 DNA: TGTGCCTGGAGTTTTAGCGGGGGGAGCACAGATACG.

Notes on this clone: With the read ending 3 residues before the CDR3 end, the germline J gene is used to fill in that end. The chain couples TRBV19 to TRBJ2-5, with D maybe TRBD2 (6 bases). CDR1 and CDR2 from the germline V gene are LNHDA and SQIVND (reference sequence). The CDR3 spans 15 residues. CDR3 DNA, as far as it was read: TGTGCCAGTACGGGGTTAGCGGAGAACACAGATACC. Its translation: CASTGLAENTDT. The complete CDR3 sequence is CASTGLAENTDTQYF.

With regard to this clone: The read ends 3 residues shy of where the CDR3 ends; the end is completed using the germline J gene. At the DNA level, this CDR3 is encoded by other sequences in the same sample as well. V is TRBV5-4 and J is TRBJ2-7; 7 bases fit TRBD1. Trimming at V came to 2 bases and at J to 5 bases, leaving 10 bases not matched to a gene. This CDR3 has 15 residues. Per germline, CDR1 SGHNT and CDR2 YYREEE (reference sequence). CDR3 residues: CASSLETGAGDEQYF. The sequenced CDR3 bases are TGTGCCAGCAGCTTAGAAACAGGGGCTGGAGACGAG.

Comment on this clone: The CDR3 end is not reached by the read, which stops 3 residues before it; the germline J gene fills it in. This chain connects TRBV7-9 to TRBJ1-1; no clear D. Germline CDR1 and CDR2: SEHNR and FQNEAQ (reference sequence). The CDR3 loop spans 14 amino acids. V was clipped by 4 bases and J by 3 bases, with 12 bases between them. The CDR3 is CASSSTVVYTEAFF. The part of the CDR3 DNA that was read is TGTGCCAGCAGCTCCACGGTAGTATACACTGAA.